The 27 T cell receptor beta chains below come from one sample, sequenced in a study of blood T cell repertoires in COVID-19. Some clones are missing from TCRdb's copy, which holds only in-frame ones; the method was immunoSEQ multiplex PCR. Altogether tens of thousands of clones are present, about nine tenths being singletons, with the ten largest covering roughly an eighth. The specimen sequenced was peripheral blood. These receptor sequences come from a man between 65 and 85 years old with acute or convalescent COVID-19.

CDR3 nucleotide sequence: TGTGCCAGCAGCTCACAGGGACGCTGGGACGAGCAGTACTTC. Its translation is CASSSQGRWDEQYF. The chain combines TRBV5-4 with TRBJ2-7; tentative D call: TRBD1 (6 bases). CDR1 and CDR2 from the germline V gene are SGHNT and YYREEE (reference sequence). Trimming shortened V by 3 bases and J by 5 bases, and 15 bases separated the two germline ends. The CDR3 runs 14 residues.

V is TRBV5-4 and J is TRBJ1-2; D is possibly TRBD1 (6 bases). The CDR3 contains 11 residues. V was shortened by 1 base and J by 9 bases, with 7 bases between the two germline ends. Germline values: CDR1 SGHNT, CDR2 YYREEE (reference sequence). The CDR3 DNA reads TGTGCCAGCAGCTTGACAGGGAGCTACACCTTC. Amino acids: CASSLTGSYTF.

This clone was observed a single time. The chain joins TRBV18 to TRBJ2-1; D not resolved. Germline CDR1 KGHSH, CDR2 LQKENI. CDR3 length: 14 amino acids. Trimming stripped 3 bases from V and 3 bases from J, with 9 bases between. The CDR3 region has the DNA TGTGCCAGCTCACCGAACGGGTACTACAATGAGCAGTTCTTC. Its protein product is CASSPNGYYNEQFF.

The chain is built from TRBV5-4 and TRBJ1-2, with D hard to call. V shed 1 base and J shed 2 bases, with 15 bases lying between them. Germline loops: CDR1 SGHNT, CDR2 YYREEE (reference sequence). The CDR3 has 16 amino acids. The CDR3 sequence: CASSLFPSAANYGYTF. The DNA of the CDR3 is TGTGCCAGCAGCTTGTTCCCCTCCGCGGCCAACTATGGCTACACCTTC.

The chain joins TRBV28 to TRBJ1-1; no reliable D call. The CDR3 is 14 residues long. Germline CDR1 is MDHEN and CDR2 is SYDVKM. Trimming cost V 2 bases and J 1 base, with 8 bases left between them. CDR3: CASSLVHSNTEAFF. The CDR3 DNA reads TGTGCCAGCAGTTTAGTCCACTCGAACACTGAAGCTTTCTTT. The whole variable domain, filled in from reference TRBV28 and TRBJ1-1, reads DVKVTQSSRYLVKRTGEKVFLECVQDMDHENMFWYRQDPGLGLRLIYFSYDVKMKEKGDIPEGYSVSREKKERFSLILESASTNQTSMYLCASSLVHSNTEAFFGQGTRLTVV.

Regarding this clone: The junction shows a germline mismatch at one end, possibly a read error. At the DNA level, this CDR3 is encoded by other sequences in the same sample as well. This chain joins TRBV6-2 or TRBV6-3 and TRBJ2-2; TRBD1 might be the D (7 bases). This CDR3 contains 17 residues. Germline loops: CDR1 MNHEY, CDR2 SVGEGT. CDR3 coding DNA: TGTGCTAGCAGTTGGTCAGGGGGGAGCGAGAACACCGGGGAGCTGTTTTTT. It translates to CASSWSGGSENTGELFF.

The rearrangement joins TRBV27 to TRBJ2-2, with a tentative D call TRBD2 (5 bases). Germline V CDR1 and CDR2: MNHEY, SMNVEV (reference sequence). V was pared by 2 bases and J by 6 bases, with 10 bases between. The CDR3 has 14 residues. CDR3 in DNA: TGTGCCAGCAGTTTAAACGGGGAAGCCGGGGAGCTGTTTTTT. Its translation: CASSLNGEAGELFF.

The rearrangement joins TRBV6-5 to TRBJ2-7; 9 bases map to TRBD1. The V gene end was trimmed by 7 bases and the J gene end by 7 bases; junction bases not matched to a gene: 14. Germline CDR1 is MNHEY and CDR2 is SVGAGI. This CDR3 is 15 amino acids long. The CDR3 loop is CASTEQGQGKTEQYF. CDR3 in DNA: TGTGCCAGCACCGAACAGGGACAGGGTAAAACAGAGCAGTACTTC.

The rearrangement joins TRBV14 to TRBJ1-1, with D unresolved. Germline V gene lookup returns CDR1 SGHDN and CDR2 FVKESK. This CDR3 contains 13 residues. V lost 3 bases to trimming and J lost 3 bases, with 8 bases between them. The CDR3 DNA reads TGTGCCAGCAGCCAGGTACGGTACACTGAAGCTTTCTTT. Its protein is CASSQVRYTEAFF. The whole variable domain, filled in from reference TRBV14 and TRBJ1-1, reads EAGVTQFPSHSVIEKGQTVTLRCDPISGHDNLYWYRRVMGKEIKFLLHFVKESKQDESGMPNNRFLAERTGGTYSTLKVQPAELEDSGVYFCASSQVRYTEAFFGQGTRLTVV.

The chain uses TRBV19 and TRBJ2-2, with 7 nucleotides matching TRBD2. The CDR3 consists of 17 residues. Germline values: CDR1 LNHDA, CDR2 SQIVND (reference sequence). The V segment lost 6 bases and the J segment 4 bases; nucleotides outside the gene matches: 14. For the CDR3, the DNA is TGTGCCAGTAGGGGGTCGAGCGGGACTCTGGCCACCGGGGAGCTGTTTTTT. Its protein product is CASRGSSGTLATGELFF.

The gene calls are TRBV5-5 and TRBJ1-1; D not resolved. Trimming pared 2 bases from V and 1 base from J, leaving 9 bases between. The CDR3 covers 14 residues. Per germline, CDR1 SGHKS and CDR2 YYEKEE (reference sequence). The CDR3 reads CASSFLGANTEAFF. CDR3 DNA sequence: TGTGCCAGCAGCTTTTTAGGAGCGAACACTGAAGCTTTCTTT.

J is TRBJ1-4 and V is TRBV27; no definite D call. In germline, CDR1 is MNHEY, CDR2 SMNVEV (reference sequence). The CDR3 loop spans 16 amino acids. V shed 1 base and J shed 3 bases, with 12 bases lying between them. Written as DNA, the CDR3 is TGTGCCAGCAGTTTATATTCTGAGCCTCCTAATGAAAAACTGTTTTTT. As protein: CASSLYSEPPNEKLFF.

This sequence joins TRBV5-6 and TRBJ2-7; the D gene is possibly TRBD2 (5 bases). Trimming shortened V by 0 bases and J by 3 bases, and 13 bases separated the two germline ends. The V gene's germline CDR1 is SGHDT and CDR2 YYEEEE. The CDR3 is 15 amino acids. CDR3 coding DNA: TGTGCCAGCAGCTTGGAGCGGTGGCCCCTCTACGAGCAGTACTTC. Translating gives CASSLERWPLYEQYF.

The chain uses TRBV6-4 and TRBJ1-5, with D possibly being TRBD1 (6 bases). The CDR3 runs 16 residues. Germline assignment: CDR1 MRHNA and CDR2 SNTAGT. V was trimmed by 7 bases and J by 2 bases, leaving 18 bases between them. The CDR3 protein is CASTTLSGEGNQPQHF. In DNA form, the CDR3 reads TGTGCCAGCACTACCCTCTCAGGGGAAGGCAATCAGCCCCAGCATTTT.

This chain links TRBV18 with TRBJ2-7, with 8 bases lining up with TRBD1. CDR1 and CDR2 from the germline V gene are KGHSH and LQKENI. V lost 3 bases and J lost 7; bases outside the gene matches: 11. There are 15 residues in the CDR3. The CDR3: CASSPGTGDTGEQYF. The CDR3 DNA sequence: TGTGCCAGCTCACCGGGGACAGGTGATACGGGGGAGCAGTACTTC.

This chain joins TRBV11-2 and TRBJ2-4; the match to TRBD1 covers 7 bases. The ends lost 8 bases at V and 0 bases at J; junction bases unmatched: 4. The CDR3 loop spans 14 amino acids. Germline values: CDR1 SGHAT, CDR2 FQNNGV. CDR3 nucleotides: TGTGCCAGCGTGGGACAGCTAGCCAAAAACATTCAGTACTTC. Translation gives CASVGQLAKNIQYF.

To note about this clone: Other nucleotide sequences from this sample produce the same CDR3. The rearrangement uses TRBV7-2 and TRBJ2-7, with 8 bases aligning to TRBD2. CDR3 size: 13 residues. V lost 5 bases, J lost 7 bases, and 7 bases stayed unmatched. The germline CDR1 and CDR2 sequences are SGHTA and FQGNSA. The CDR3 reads CASSLSGTGEQYF. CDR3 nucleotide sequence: TGTGCCAGCAGCCTTAGCGGGACGGGAGAGCAGTACTTC.

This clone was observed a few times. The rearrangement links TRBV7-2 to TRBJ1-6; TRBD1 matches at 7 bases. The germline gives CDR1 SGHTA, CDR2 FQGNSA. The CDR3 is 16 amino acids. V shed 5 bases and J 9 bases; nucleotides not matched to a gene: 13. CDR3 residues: CASSPMGAGGSSPLHF. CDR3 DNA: TGTGCCAGCAGCCCCATGGGGGCAGGGGGTAGTTCACCCCTCCACTTT.

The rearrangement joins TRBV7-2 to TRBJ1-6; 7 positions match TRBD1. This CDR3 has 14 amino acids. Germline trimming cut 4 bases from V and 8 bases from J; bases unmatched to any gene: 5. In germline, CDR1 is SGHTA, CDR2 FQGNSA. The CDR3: CASSSLQGYSPLHF. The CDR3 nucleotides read TGTGCCAGCAGCTCCTTACAGGGGTATTCACCCCTCCACTTT.

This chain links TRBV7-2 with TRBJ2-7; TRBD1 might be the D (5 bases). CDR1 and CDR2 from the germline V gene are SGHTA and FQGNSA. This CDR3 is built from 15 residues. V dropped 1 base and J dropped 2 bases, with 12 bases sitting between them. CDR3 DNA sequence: TGTGCCAGCAGCTTAGACGGAGCAGGGCCCTACGAGCAGTACTTC. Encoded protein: CASSLDGAGPYEQYF.

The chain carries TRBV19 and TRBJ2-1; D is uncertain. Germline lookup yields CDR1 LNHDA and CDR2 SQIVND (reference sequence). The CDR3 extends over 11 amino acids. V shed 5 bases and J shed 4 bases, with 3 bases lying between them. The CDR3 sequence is CASSSYNEQFF. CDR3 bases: TGTGCCAGTAGTTCATACAATGAGCAGTTCTTC. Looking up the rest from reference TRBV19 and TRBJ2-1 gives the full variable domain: DGGITQSPKYLFRKEGQNVTLSCEQNLNHDAMYWYRQDPGQGLRLIYYSQIVNDFQKGDIAEGYSVSREKKESFPLTVTSAQKNPTAFYLCASSSYNEQFFGPGTRLTVL.

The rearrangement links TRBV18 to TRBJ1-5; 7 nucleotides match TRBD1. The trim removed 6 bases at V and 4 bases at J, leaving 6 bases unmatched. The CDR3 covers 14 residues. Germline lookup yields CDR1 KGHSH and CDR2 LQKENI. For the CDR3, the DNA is TGTGCCAGCTCGTCCGGGACAGTGAATCAGCCCCAGCATTTT. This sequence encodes CASSSGTVNQPQHF.

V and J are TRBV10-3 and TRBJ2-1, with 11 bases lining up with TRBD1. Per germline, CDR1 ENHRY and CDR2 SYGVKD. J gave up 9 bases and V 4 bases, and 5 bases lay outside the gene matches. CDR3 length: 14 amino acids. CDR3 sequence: CAISGDRGTAEQFF. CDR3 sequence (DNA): TGTGCCATCAGTGGGGACAGGGGGACGGCTGAGCAGTTCTTC.

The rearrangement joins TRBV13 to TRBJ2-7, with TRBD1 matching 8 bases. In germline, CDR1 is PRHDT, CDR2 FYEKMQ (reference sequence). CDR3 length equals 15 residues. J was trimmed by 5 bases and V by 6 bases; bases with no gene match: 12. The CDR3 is CASSLFTGGGDEQYF. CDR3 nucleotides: TGTGCCAGCAGTCTCTTCACAGGGGGAGGAGACGAGCAGTACTTC.

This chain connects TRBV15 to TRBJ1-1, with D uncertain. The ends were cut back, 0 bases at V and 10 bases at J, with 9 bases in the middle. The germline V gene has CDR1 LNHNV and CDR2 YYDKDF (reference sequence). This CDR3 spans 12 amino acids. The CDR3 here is CATSRDQNGAFF. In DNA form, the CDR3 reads TGTGCCACCAGCAGAGATCAGAATGGAGCTTTCTTT.

CDR3 nucleotide sequence: TGTGCCAGTAGTAGGCCGGGACAGGGTAACGGCTACACCTTC. It codes for CASSRPGQGNGYTF. This rearrangement joins TRBV19 to TRBJ1-2, with 9 bases aligning to TRBD1. After removal of 4 bases from V and 8 bases from J, the junction contained 8 bases not matched to a gene. CDR3 length equals 14 residues. Germline CDR1 and CDR2: LNHDA and SQIVND (reference sequence). The full variable domain, completed using reference TRBV19 and TRBJ1-2, is DGGITQSPKYLFRKEGQNVTLSCEQNLNHDAMYWYRQDPGQGLRLIYYSQIVNDFQKGDIAEGYSVSREKKESFPLTVTSAQKNPTAFYLCASSRPGQGNGYTFGSGTRLTVV.

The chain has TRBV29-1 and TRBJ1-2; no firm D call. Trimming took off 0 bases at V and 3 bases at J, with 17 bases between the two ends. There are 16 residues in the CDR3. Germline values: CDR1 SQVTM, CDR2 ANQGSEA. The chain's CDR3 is CSVEDRTAGAYYGYTF. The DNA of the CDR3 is TGCAGCGTTGAAGATCGTACCGCAGGTGCTTACTATGGCTACACCTTC.